This T cell receptor (beta chain) is drawn from a study of cytomegalovirus exposure and HLA in healthy donors. Whole-study context: Unique TCRs from HLA-typed donors, approximately 80 million of them, were held in an early data release. The Caucasian-associated ancestry cluster held 65% to 90% of 300 to 450 genotyped donors.

V shed 11 bases and J shed 3 bases, with 21 bases lying between them. The germline V gene encodes CDR1 WNHNN and CDR2 SYGVQD (reference sequence). This CDR3 has 15 residues. Turning to this clone: Its antigen remains unidentified.

Findings and caveats of the study: Later analysis demonstrated an association between a missense DCLRE1C variant and TCR beta V- and J-gene trimming.

PCR amplification relied on 60 Vbeta primers (plus 13 Jbeta primers). TCRdb's table, derived via immunoSEQ multiplex PCR, lists solely in-frame clones and lacks some. The sample lists some 210,000 clones, approximately 80% occurring once. J is TRBJ2-3 and V is TRBV10-1; no clear D gene. This TCR derives from a male donor in good health and CMV-seronegative. Sequencing was done on a sample of PBMCs. CDR3 coding DNA: TGCGCCCGCACCTCTTTTCCAGATCCAACAGATACGCAGTATTTT. Translating it yields CARTSFPDPTDTQYF.